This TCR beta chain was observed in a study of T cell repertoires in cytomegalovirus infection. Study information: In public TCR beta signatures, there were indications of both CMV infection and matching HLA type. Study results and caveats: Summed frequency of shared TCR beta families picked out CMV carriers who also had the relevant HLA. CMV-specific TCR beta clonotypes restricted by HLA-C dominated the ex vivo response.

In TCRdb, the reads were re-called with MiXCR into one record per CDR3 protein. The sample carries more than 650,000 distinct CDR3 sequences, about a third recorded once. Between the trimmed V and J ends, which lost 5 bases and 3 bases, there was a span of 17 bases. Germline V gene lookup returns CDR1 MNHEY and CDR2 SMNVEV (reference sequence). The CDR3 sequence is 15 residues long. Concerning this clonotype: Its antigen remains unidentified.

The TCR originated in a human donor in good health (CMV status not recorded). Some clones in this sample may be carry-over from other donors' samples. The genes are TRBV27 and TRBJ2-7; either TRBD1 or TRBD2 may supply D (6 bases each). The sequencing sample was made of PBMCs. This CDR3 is CASSPRDTGGYEQYF. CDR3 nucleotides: TGTGCCAGCAGTCCCCGGGACACCGGGGGCTACGAGCAGTACTTC.